These 18 T cell receptor beta chains came from one sample sequenced in a study of cytomegalovirus exposure and HLA in healthy donors. The primer mix had 60 Vbeta and 13 Jbeta primers. The method was immunoSEQ multiplex PCR; TCRdb's version includes in-frame clones alone and lacks a portion of them. In all, the sample yields approximately 150,000 clones. Sequences were obtained from PBMCs. These receptors were collected from a woman aged 45-60 years in good health and CMV-seronegative.

The chain couples TRBV11-3 to TRBJ2-5, with 12 bases identical to TRBD2. Looked up from germline, CDR1 is SGHNT and CDR2 is YENEEA. This CDR3 has 15 amino acids. V gave up 4 bases and J gave up 2 bases; unmatched junction bases: 2. This CDR3 reads CASSSGLAGQETQYF. The CDR3 DNA sequence: TGTGCCAGCAGCTCCGGACTAGCGGGACAAGAGACCCAGTACTTC.

Worth noting for this clone: The CDR3 end shows no conserved phenylalanine or tryptophan, and so a read error is likely. The DNA is left out, because the CDR3 cannot be placed on it with certainty; the CDR3 is given as TCRdb lists it. The V and J genes are TRBV27 and TRBJ1-1; TRBD1 is taken as the D call from the table, unchecked against the DNA. The CDR3 extends over 11 residues, inclusive of both ends. Germline V gene lookup returns CDR1 MNHEY and CDR2 SMNVEV (reference sequence). The CDR3 spells CASSFPYPDKR.

This chain connects TRBV5-1 to TRBJ2-7; 9 bases match TRBD1. The CDR3 totals 15 residues. Trimming at V came to 1 base and at J to 4 bases, leaving 6 bases not matched to a gene. Germline lookup yields CDR1 SGHRS and CDR2 YFSETQ. CDR3 sequence reads: CASSLSGTGTYEQYF. Here the CDR3 DNA reads TGCGCCAGCAGCTTGAGCGGGACAGGGACTTACGAGCAGTACTTC.

This chain uses TRBV11-3 with TRBJ2-1; TRBD1 matches at 10 bases. The CDR3 runs to 15 residues. Germline V CDR1 and CDR2: SGHNT, YENEEA. J lost 6 bases, V lost 6 bases, and 8 bases had no gene match. DNA of the CDR3: TGTGCCAGCAGTAACCGGGACAGGGGTTCCAATGAGCAGTTCTTC. Residues: CASSNRDRGSNEQFF. The variable domain in full, with the rest retrieved from reference TRBV11-3 and TRBJ2-1, is EAGVVQSPRYKIIEKKQPVAFWCNPISGHNTLYWYLQNLGQGPELLIRYENEEAVDDSQLPKDRFSAERLKGVDSTLKIQPAELGDSAVYLCASSNRDRGSNEQFFGPGTRLTVL.

The V call is TRBV28, the J call TRBJ2-7; 10 bases align to TRBD2. From germline, CDR1 is MDHEN and CDR2 SYDVKM. The CDR3 covers 15 residues. The V gene end was trimmed by 6 bases and the J gene end by 6 bases; junction bases not matched to a gene: 11. This CDR3 reads CASSTPGLATVEQYF. CDR3 nucleotide sequence: TGTGCCAGCAGCACTCCGGGACTAGCGACTGTCGAGCAGTACTTC.

Comments on this clone: Sequence at one end of the junction differs from germline and may be a read error. The chain has TRBV4-2 and TRBJ1-1, with 9 bases identical to TRBD1. CDR3 length: 16 residues. CDR1 is LGHNA and CDR2 is YNFKEQ in the germline V gene. Here the CDR3 reads CASTQDGDRVGTEAFF. CDR3 DNA: TGTGCCAGCACCCAAGATGGGGACAGGGTAGGCACTGAAGCTTTCTTT.

In regard to this clone: Other DNA sequences of this sample code for an identical CDR3. V gene TRBV28 combines with J gene TRBJ1-4, with a tentative D call TRBD1 (6 bases). Germline V lookup: CDR1 MDHEN, CDR2 SYDVKM. The CDR3 runs to 13 residues. Trimming removed 7 bases at V and 5 bases at J, with 11 bases between. The CDR3 sequence is CASKGQGNEKLFF. CDR3 sequence (DNA): TGTGCCAGCAAGGGCCAGGGGAATGAAAAACTGTTTTTT. The full variable domain, in which reference TRBV28 and TRBJ1-4 provide the parts outside the CDR3, is DVKVTQSSRYLVKRTGEKVFLECVQDMDHENMFWYRQDPGLGLRLIYFSYDVKMKEKGDIPEGYSVSREKKERFSLILESASTNQTSMYLCASKGQGNEKLFFGSGTQLSVL.

This sequence joins TRBV27 and TRBJ2-7; a weak D match, TRBD2 (6 bases). This CDR3 contains 15 residues. Germline V CDR1 and CDR2: MNHEY, SMNVEV (reference sequence). Trimming took 4 bases from V and 0 from J, leaving 13 bases between them. The CDR3 sequence: CASSWGRTHSYEQYF. The CDR3 DNA follows: TGTGCCAGCAGTTGGGGGAGGACCCACTCCTACGAGCAGTACTTC.

The CDR3 DNA sequence: TGCGCCAGCAGCCACGGAGGGACAGGGAACAGCTATGGCTACACCTTC. It encodes CASSHGGTGNSYGYTF. J is TRBJ1-2 and V is TRBV4-1; 9 nucleotides agree with TRBD1. CDR1 MGHRA and CDR2 YSYEKL come from the germline V gene. CDR3 length equals 16 residues. V was pared by 3 bases and J by 4 bases, with 9 bases of the junction left unmatched.

The chain joins TRBV19 to TRBJ1-4, with D perhaps TRBD1 (6 bases). In germline, CDR1 is LNHDA, CDR2 SQIVND (reference sequence). Trimming cost V 6 bases and J 3 bases, with 17 bases left between them. This CDR3 comprises 16 residues. In DNA, the CDR3 is TGTGCCAGTAGCCCCCTCCTACAGGGCTCTAATGAAAAACTGTTTTTT. It specifies CASSPLLQGSNEKLFF. The full variable domain, in which reference TRBV19 and TRBJ1-4 provide the parts outside the CDR3, is DGGITQSPKYLFRKEGQNVTLSCEQNLNHDAMYWYRQDPGQGLRLIYYSQIVNDFQKGDIAEGYSVSREKKESFPLTVTSAQKNPTAFYLCASSPLLQGSNEKLFFGSGTQLSVL.

J is TRBJ2-2 and V is TRBV10-1; 9 bases map to TRBD2. The CDR3 spans 20 residues. Per the germline V gene, CDR1 is WNHNN and CDR2 is SYGVQD (reference sequence). The V segment lost 0 bases and the J segment 3 bases; nucleotides outside the gene matches: 14. CDR3 amino acids: CASSESIGGQLAGYTGELFF. The DNA for the CDR3 is TGCGCCAGCAGTGAGTCGATTGGGGGGCAGCTAGCGGGATACACCGGGGAGCTGTTTTTT.

V and J are TRBV28 and TRBJ2-7; no clear D. The germline CDR1 and CDR2 sequences are MDHEN and SYDVKM. The CDR3 consists of 14 residues. V shed 2 bases and J shed 1 base, with 9 bases lying between them. CDR3 DNA sequence: TGTGCCAGCAGTTTAGATTGGCTGTCCTACGAGCAGTACTTC. Encoded protein: CASSLDWLSYEQYF.

The V gene is TRBV6-1, the J gene TRBJ2-3; possible D gene TRBD1, 5 bases. The CDR3 is made up of 14 amino acids. V was shortened by 11 bases and J by 1 base, with 16 bases between the two germline ends. Germline V lookup: CDR1 MNHNS, CDR2 SASEGT. CDR3 nucleotides: TGTGCCGGGGCGCAGGCTTGGCGCACAGATACGCAGTATTTT. Its protein product is CAGAQAWRTDTQYF.

The chain joins TRBV4-3 to TRBJ1-6; D perhaps matches TRBD1 (5 bases). Looked up from germline, CDR1 is LGHNA and CDR2 is YSLEER. Trimming shortened V by 4 bases and J by 8 bases, and 15 bases separated the two germline ends. The CDR3 is made up of 15 amino acids. The CDR3 is CASSPTGDPHSPLHF. In DNA form, the CDR3 reads TGCGCCAGCAGCCCCACGGGGGACCCCCATTCACCCCTCCACTTT.

The V call is TRBV4-1, the J call TRBJ2-3; D unclear. CDR1 is MGHRA, CDR2 YSYEKL, per germline. V was cut by 3 bases and J by 4 bases, with 14 bases left in between. The CDR3 runs 15 residues. The CDR3, as DNA: TGCGCCAGCAGCCAGAAAGCAAGTGGTGCAGATACGCAGTATTTT. Its translation is CASSQKASGADTQYF.

The chain is built from TRBV13 and TRBJ1-2; D perhaps matches TRBD1 (5 bases). The CDR3 extends over 13 amino acids. V was trimmed by 5 bases and J by 2 bases, leaving 9 bases between them. Germline CDR1 and CDR2: PRHDT and FYEKMQ (reference sequence). CDR3 residues: CASSTGDNYGYTF. The CDR3 DNA reads as TGTGCCAGCAGCACAGGAGACAACTATGGCTACACCTTC.

The rearrangement joins TRBV18 to TRBJ2-5; D may be TRBD1 (6 bases). The CDR3 has 15 residues. In germline, CDR1 is KGHSH, CDR2 LQKENI. Trimming shortened V by 3 bases and J by 6 bases, and 17 bases separated the two germline ends. The CDR3 sequence is CASSPPAGAPKTQYF. DNA of the CDR3: TGTGCCAGCTCACCTCCGGCAGGGGCTCCAAAGACCCAGTACTTC.

The rearrangement joins TRBV4-2 to TRBJ2-7; TRBD1 matches at 9 bases. Germline V lookup: CDR1 LGHNA, CDR2 YNFKEQ. This CDR3 is built from 19 residues. The junction had 18 bases not matched to a gene; V was cut back by 3 bases and J by 3 bases. CDR3 amino acids: CASSQRVLTPGTGYYEQYF. The CDR3 region has the DNA TGTGCCAGCAGCCAGAGGGTACTGACACCCGGGACAGGGTACTACGAGCAGTACTTC.